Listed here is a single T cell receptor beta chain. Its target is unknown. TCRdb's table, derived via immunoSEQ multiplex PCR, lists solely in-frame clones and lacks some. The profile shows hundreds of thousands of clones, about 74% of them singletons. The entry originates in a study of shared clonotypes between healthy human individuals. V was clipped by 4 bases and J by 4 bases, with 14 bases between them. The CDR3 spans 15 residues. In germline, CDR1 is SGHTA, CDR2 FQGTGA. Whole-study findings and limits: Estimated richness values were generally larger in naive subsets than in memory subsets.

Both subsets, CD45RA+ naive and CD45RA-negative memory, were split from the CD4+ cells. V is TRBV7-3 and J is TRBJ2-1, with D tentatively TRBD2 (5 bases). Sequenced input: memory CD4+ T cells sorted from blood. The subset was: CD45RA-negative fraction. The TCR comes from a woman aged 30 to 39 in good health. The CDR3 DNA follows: TGTGCCAGCAGCTCTACCGGGGATTCATACAATGAGCAGTTCTTC. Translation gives CASSSTGDSYNEQFF.